The source of this TCR beta chain is a study of blood T cell repertoires in COVID-19. Study background: Donors in the United States, Italy and Spain gave samples during acute or convalescent COVID-19. In each case, the material was cDNA or gDNA derived from T cells, B-cell-depleted T cells, or PBMCs.

Germline values: CDR1 MNHEY, CDR2 SMNVEV (reference sequence). The CDR3 is made up of 14 amino acids. Trimming took 4 bases from V and 6 from J, leaving 16 bases between them. Under the authors' procedure: Scientists estimated how many nucleated cells there were by amplifying reference gene primers. Libraries were prepared by immunoSEQ multiplex PCR; TCRdb keeps only in-frame clonotypes and omits some of them. V and J calls and clone size are given by that table; D and trimming were obtained from the DNA. The data hold around 68,000 clones, with 75% to 90% observed a single time. This chain joins TRBV27 and TRBJ2-7; D remains ambiguous. The sequenced sample consisted of peripheral blood. The receptor was isolated from a man between 50 and 59 years old with active COVID-19. CDR3 coding DNA: TGTGCCAGCAGTTATGGCCCCTGGGCTGGCGAGCAGTACTTC. This gives the protein CASSYGPWAGEQYF.